This T cell receptor beta chain comes out of a study of blood T cells in healthy people across ages. Study-level points and caveats: Both higher diversity and more naive CD4+ cells marked long-lived donors when set against aged donors.

A second PCR, run for about 7 to 11 cycles, used a sample-barcoded 5' primer plus a J-beta primer mix. One entry per CDR3 protein results from TCRdb running MiXCR on the 5' RACE reads. Here the sample spans about 1.8 million distinct CDR3 sequences, around half being singletons. Worth noting for this clonotype: Its specificity is not known.

The source material was blood. This TCR came from a woman in her thirties or forties in good health.

CDR3 residues: CASSLAGTGFGQPQHF. CDR3 sequence (DNA): TGTGCCAGCAGCTTAGCTGGGACAGGGTTCGGTCAGCCCCAGCATTTT. The J gene is TRBJ1-5, the V gene TRBV7-2; 9 positions agree with TRBD1. The germline CDR1 and CDR2 sequences are SGHTA and FQGNSA. Losses at the gene ends were 0 bases for V and 6 bases for J; bases not matched to a gene: 6. CDR3 length equals 16 residues.